This T cell receptor beta chain emerged from a study of CD8+ T cells in alopecia areata. Reverse transcription of extracted RNA yielded cDNA, which provided the sequencing template. Libraries were prepared by immunoSEQ multiplex PCR; TCRdb keeps only in-frame clonotypes and omits some of them. The table has 130,000 or so clones, around 87% seen once. In this sample, this clone turned up once. CDR1 SGDLS and CDR2 YYNGEE come from the germline V gene. V lost 0 bases and J lost 9; bases outside the gene matches: 12. The CDR3 sequence is 16 residues long. Treatment: oral pan-JAK inhibitor, 5-10 mg twice daily.

This receptor was taken from a human donor with alopecia areata. Source: CD8+ T cells sorted from blood, taken at week 4, from a patient treated with tofacitinib. The chain employs TRBV9 and TRBJ2-1; 7 bases are shared with TRBD1. CDR3 amino acids: CASSVGVTRSGGEQFF. For the CDR3, the DNA is TGTGCCAGCAGCGTAGGAGTGACCCGGTCAGGGGGTGAGCAGTTCTTC.